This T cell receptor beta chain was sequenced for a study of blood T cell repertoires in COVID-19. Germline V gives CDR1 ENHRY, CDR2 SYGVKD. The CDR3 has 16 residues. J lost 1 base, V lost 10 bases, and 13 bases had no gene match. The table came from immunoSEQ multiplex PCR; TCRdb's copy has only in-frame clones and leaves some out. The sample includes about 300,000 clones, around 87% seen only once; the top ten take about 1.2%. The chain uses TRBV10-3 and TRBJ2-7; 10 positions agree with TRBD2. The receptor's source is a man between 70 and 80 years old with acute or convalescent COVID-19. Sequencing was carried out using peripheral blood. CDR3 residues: CATSDSVAGGSYEQYF. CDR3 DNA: TGTGCCACCTCGGACTCCGTAGCGGGAGGTTCCTACGAGCAGTACTTC.